The 26 T cell receptor beta chains listed next were all sequenced from one sample in a study of blood T cell repertoires in COVID-19. TCRdb's table, derived via immunoSEQ multiplex PCR, lists solely in-frame clones and lacks some. The table has around 120,000 clones, more than 75% seen once; the top ten hold 1.5%. The specimen sequenced was peripheral blood. The receptors stem from a human donor in a cohort sampled during active COVID-19.

The gene calls are TRBV19 and TRBJ2-2, with a weak D call TRBD2 (5 bases). Trimming cost V 5 bases and J 7 bases, with 14 bases left between them. Germline CDR1 reads LNHDA; CDR2 reads SQIVND (reference sequence). The CDR3 is 14 amino acids. The CDR3 DNA is TGTGCCAGTAGTGCCTTACGCCGGGACGGGGAGCTGTTTTTT. It codes for CASSALRRDGELFF.

The CDR3 nucleotides are TGTGCCAGTAGTGTGGGGCACCCTTTTGAGCAGTTCTTC. As protein: CASSVGHPFEQFF. V and J are TRBV19 and TRBJ2-1; weak D call: TRBD1 (5 bases). V was shortened by 5 bases and J by 9 bases, with 14 bases between the two germline ends. CDR3 length: 13 amino acids. The germline CDR1 and CDR2 sequences are LNHDA and SQIVND (reference sequence).

The chain uses TRBV6-2 or TRBV6-3 and TRBJ2-1, with 9 bases matching TRBD2. Germline V lookup: CDR1 MNHEY, CDR2 SVGEGT. The trim removed 4 bases at V and 4 bases at J, leaving 11 bases unmatched. The CDR3 contains 17 residues. This CDR3 is CASSSPPSGRWYNEQFF. DNA for the CDR3: TGTGCCAGCAGTTCCCCCCCAAGCGGGAGGTGGTACAATGAGCAGTTCTTC.

The chain has TRBV3-1 (or the pseudogene TRBV3-2) and TRBJ2-6; 9 nucleotides match TRBD1. CDR3 size: 16 residues. The germline V gene encodes CDR1 LGHDT and CDR2 YNNKEL (reference sequence). The V segment lost 8 bases and the J segment 2 bases; nucleotides outside the gene matches: 7. The DNA for the CDR3 is TGTGCCAGCCGGGACAGGGAAAAACCTGGGGCCAACGTCCTGACTTTC. Protein: CASRDREKPGANVLTF.

The rearrangement links TRBV5-6 to TRBJ2-7; D might be TRBD1 (7 bases). The CDR3 totals 15 residues. The V and J ends lost 3 bases and 3 bases respectively, with 16 bases between them. Germline V gives CDR1 SGHDT, CDR2 YYEEEE. CDR3 coding DNA: TGTGCCAGCAGCTCGCGGGACAGACCTAACTACGAGCAGTACTTC. It codes for CASSSRDRPNYEQYF.

The chain couples TRBV7-2 to TRBJ2-1; 7 positions match TRBD2. Germline-derived CDR1 and CDR2 are SGHTA and FQGNSA. The CDR3 totals 15 residues. V gave up 3 bases and J gave up 3 bases; unmatched junction bases: 5. The DNA of the CDR3 is TGTGCCAGCAGCTTCGCGGGAGCCCTCTACAATGAGCAGTTCTTC. Translation: CASSFAGALYNEQFF.

This clone was recorded once. The chain links TRBV3-1 (or the pseudogene TRBV3-2) to TRBJ2-2; unclear D gene. This CDR3 has 14 residues. Trimming took 4 bases from V and 6 from J, leaving 12 bases between them. Germline V gives CDR1 LGHDT, CDR2 YNNKEL (reference sequence). The CDR3 spells CASSLLKRAGELFF. CDR3 nucleotide sequence: TGTGCCAGCAGCCTACTAAAACGGGCCGGGGAGCTGTTTTTT.

This clone appeared once. The chain links TRBV28 to TRBJ2-7; 13 positions agree with TRBD2. The CDR3 runs to 16 residues. Germline CDR1 reads MDHEN; CDR2 reads SYDVKM. The V and J ends lost 6 bases and 4 bases, in that order; junction bases with no gene match: 9. In DNA form, the CDR3 reads TGTGCCAGCAGCCTCCTGGGGACTAGCGGGACATACGAGCAGTACTTC. Its translation is CASSLLGTSGTYEQYF.

This rearrangement joins TRBV5-1 to TRBJ2-7; D uncertain. V was trimmed by 4 bases and J by 0 bases, leaving 14 bases between them. Germline CDR1 is SGHRS and CDR2 is YFSETQ. The CDR3 sequence is 15 residues long. CDR3 nucleotides: TGCGCCAGCAGCCCGTCCGACGGGTTCTCCTACGAGCAGTACTTC. Its protein product is CASSPSDGFSYEQYF.

As for this clone: One junction end disagrees with the germline gene, perhaps due to a read error. V gene TRBV7-7 combines with J gene TRBJ2-2; tentative D call: TRBD1 (6 bases). The CDR3 runs 16 residues. Germline assignment: CDR1 SSHAT and CDR2 FNYEAQ (reference sequence). The CDR3 DNA reads TGTGCTAGCAGCTTAGCGTCCCAGGGGTCGACCGGGGAGCTGTTTTTT. It specifies CASSLASQGSTGELFF.

The chain carries TRBV18 and TRBJ2-2; D is possibly TRBD2 (5 bases). This CDR3 has 14 amino acids. V was clipped by 2 bases and J by 7 bases, with 11 bases between them. Looked up from germline, CDR1 is KGHSH and CDR2 is LQKENI. The chain's CDR3 is CASSPVSSHGELFF. The CDR3 DNA reads as TGTGCCAGCTCACCAGTGTCTAGCCACGGGGAGCTGTTTTTT.

The chain joins TRBV5-1 to TRBJ1-1; 9 positions agree with TRBD1. V shed 4 bases, J shed 4 bases, and the junction held 11 bases outside the gene matches. The CDR3 has 16 residues. Germline V gives CDR1 SGHRS, CDR2 YFSETQ. The CDR3 sequence: CASSRSRTGDGTEAFF. The CDR3 DNA is TGCGCCAGCAGCCGCTCCCGGACAGGGGATGGCACTGAAGCTTTCTTT.

The V gene is TRBV6-6, the J gene TRBJ1-5, with D unclear. The CDR3 runs to 12 residues. Trimming took off 3 bases at V and 5 bases at J, with 5 bases between the two ends. The germline V gene has CDR1 MNHNY and CDR2 SVGAGI (reference sequence). This CDR3 is CASSYADQPQHF. For the CDR3, the DNA is TGTGCCAGCAGTTATGCGGATCAGCCCCAGCATTTT.

The chain is built from TRBV5-1 and TRBJ1-3; D is possibly TRBD1 (6 bases). Per germline, CDR1 SGHRS and CDR2 YFSETQ. Trimming pared 3 bases from V and 2 bases from J, leaving 9 bases between. The CDR3 spans 14 residues. The CDR3: CASSSQGAGNTIYF. CDR3 bases: TGCGCCAGCAGCTCACAGGGTGCTGGAAACACCATATATTTT.

The V and J genes are TRBV28 and TRBJ1-5; D is perhaps TRBD1 (6 bases). The CDR3 is 14 residues long. Germline V lookup: CDR1 MDHEN, CDR2 SYDVKM. Between the trimmed V and J ends, which lost 4 bases and 4 bases, there was a span of 11 bases. CDR3 sequence: CASSSSGVNQPQHF. CDR3 bases: TGTGCCAGCAGTTCTTCAGGGGTAAATCAGCCCCAGCATTTT.

This clone was seen once. The chain combines TRBV7-9 with TRBJ1-1, with 9 bases fitting TRBD1. Germline CDR1 reads SEHNR; CDR2 reads FQNEAQ (reference sequence). This CDR3 has 14 residues. V was pared by 7 bases and J by 4 bases, with 7 bases of the junction left unmatched. CDR3 protein: CASTMTGGGTEAFF. The CDR3 DNA follows: TGTGCCAGCACCATGACAGGGGGAGGCACTGAAGCTTTCTTT.

The chain employs TRBV7-8 and TRBJ1-5, with 11 bases aligning to TRBD1. Losses at the gene ends were 1 base for V and 0 bases for J; bases not matched to a gene: 2. The CDR3 length is 17 residues. The germline V gene has CDR1 SGHVS and CDR2 FQNEAQ. CDR3 residues: CASSLGTGGYSNQPQHF. CDR3 DNA sequence: TGTGCCAGCAGCTTAGGGACAGGGGGCTATAGCAATCAGCCCCAGCATTTT.

The rearrangement joins TRBV9 to TRBJ2-7; 8 nucleotides agree with TRBD1. CDR3 size: 12 residues. Germline-derived CDR1 and CDR2 are SGDLS and YYNGEE. The V segment lost 2 bases and the J segment 7 bases; nucleotides outside the gene matches: 2. The CDR3 nucleotides are TGTGCCAGCAGCGTTACAGGGGGTGAGCAGTACTTC. Translated: CASSVTGGEQYF.

V is TRBV30 and J is TRBJ2-3; TRBD1 matches 8 bases. Looked up from germline, CDR1 is GTSNPN and CDR2 is SVGIG (reference sequence). Trimming took 4 bases from V and 2 from J; bases not matched to a gene: 5. This CDR3 comprises 14 residues. CDR3: CAWTRGRHTDTQYF. The DNA of the CDR3 is TGTGCCTGGACCAGGGGGCGACACACAGATACGCAGTATTTT.

The chain joins TRBV2 to TRBJ2-2; no clear D gene. The V and J ends lost 2 bases and 3 bases respectively, with 16 bases between them. This CDR3 spans 17 amino acids. Per germline, CDR1 SNHLY and CDR2 FYNNEI. The CDR3 reads CASSETPLGRYTGELFF. CDR3 in DNA: TGTGCCAGCAGTGAAACCCCCCTGGGCAGGTACACCGGGGAGCTGTTTTTT.

V usage is TRBV27 and J usage is TRBJ2-2; 10 bases are a match to TRBD2. V shed 5 bases, J shed 4 bases, and the junction held 7 bases outside the gene matches. The CDR3 is 16 amino acids. CDR1 and CDR2 (germline): MNHEY, SMNVEV (reference sequence). The CDR3 spells CASSPSSGGPTGELFF. CDR3 DNA: TGTGCCAGCAGTCCTTCTAGCGGGGGCCCCACCGGGGAGCTGTTTTTT.

V is TRBV5-1 and J is TRBJ2-7; 11 bases fit TRBD2. Germline assignment: CDR1 SGHRS and CDR2 YFSETQ. The CDR3 has 14 residues. Trimming at V came to 5 bases and at J to 4 bases, leaving 5 bases not matched to a gene. The CDR3 DNA reads as TGCGCCAGCAGTCCTAGCGGGGGGAGTTACGAGCAGTACTTC. Residues: CASSPSGGSYEQYF.

The V and J genes are TRBV5-1 and TRBJ2-7, with 12 nucleotides matching TRBD2. This CDR3 spans 14 amino acids. V was pared by 6 bases and J by 2 bases, with 3 bases of the junction left unmatched. From germline, CDR1 is SGHRS and CDR2 YFSETQ. The CDR3 region is CASNGLAGTYEQYF. The CDR3 nucleotides read TGCGCCAGCAATGGACTAGCGGGGACCTACGAGCAGTACTTC.

The V call is TRBV29-1, the J call TRBJ2-1; 9 nucleotides agree with TRBD2. The V and J ends lost 6 bases and 2 bases, in that order; junction bases with no gene match: 2. From germline, CDR1 is SQVTM and CDR2 ANQGSEA. The CDR3 contains 13 residues. DNA for the CDR3: TGCAGCGTAGCGGGAGGCGCCTACAATGAGCAGTTCTTC. Translation gives CSVAGGAYNEQFF.

This sequence joins TRBV18 and TRBJ2-6; D is undetermined. This CDR3 has 15 amino acids. The V end was cut by 8 bases, the J end by 2 bases, with 13 bases between. Germline V gene data show CDR1 as KGHSH and CDR2 as LQKENI. The CDR3 DNA follows: TGTGCCAGCCCTACGACCCGGGCTGGGGCCAACGTCCTGACTTTC. Protein sequence: CASPTTRAGANVLTF.

V and J are TRBV5-5 and TRBJ2-1; 8 bases align to TRBD1. There are 16 residues in the CDR3. Germline loops: CDR1 SGHKS, CDR2 YYEKEE (reference sequence). J lost 7 bases, V lost 2 bases, and 11 bases had no gene match. The CDR3 DNA is TGTGCCAGCAGCTTTGTTTGGGACAGGAAAGGTAATGAGCAGTTCTTC. Residues: CASSFVWDRKGNEQFF.